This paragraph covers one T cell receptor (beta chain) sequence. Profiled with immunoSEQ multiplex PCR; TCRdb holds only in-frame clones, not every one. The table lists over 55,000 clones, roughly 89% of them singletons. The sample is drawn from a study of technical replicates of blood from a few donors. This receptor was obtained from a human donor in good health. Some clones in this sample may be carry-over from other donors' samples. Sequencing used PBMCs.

This CDR3 reads CASGSSGTYEQYF. CDR3 nucleotides: TGTGCTAGCGGATCTTCCGGGACCTACGAGCAGTACTTC. This chain uses TRBV12-5 with TRBJ2-7, with D tentatively TRBD2 (5 bases). The V gene lost 9 bases and the J gene lost 2 bases, with 14 bases spanning the gap. The germline CDR1 and CDR2 sequences are LGHNT and FRNRAP. The CDR3 sequence is 13 residues long.